The present T cell receptor beta chain was sequenced within a study of blood T cell repertoires in COVID-19. For the study at large: There were acute and convalescent COVID-19 samples, and they came from the United States, Italy and Spain.

The CDR3 loop spans 14 amino acids. With 4 bases removed from V and 2 bases from J, the gap between germline ends came to 10 bases. CDR1 is ENHRY, CDR2 SYGVKD, per germline. The assay was immunoSEQ multiplex PCR, and TCRdb's table has in-frame clones only and misses some. Altogether under 100,000 clones are present, about 85% being singletons, with the ten largest covering 2.5% to 3.5%. The sample consisted of peripheral blood. The rearrangement joins TRBV10-3 to TRBJ2-3, with D hard to call. This TCR was sampled from a woman of 80 years or more with COVID-19, enrolled during active disease. CDR3 nucleotide sequence: TGTGCCATCAGTGTTATGGCTCCCACAGATACGCAGTATTTT. This sequence encodes CAISVMAPTDTQYF.